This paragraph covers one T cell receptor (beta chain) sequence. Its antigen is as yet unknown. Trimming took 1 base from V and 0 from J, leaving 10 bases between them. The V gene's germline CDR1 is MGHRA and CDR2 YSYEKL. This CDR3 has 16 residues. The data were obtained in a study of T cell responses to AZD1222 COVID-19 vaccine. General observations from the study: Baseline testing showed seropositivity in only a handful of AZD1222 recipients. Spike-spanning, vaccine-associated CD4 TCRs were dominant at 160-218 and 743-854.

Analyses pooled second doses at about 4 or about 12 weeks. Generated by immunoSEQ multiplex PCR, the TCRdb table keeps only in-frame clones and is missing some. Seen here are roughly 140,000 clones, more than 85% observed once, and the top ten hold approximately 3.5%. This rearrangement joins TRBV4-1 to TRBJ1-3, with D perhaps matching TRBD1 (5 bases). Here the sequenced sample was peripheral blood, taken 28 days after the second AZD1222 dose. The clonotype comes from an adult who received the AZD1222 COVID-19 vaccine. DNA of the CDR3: TGCGCCAGCAGCCAAGGCAGGGTGTTCTCTGGAAACACCATATATTTT. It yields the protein CASSQGRVFSGNTIYF.